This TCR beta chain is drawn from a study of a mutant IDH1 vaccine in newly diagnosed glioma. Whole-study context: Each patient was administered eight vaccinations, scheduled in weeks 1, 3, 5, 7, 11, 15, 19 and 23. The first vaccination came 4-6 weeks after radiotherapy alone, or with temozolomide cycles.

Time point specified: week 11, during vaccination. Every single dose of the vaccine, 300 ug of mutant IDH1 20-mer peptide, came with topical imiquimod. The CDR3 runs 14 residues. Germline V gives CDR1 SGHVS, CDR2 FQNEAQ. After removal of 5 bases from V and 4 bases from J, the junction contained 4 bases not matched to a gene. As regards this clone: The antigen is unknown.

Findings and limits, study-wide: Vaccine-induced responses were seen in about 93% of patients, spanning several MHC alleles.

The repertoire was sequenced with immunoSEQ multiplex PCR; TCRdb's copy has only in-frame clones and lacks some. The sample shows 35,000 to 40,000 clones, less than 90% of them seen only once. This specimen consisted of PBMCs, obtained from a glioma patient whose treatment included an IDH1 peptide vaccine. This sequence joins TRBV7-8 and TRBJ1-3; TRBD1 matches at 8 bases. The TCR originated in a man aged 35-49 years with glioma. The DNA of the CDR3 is TGTGCCAGCAGCGTACGGGACAGGGGAAACACCATATATTTT. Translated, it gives CASSVRDRGNTIYF.